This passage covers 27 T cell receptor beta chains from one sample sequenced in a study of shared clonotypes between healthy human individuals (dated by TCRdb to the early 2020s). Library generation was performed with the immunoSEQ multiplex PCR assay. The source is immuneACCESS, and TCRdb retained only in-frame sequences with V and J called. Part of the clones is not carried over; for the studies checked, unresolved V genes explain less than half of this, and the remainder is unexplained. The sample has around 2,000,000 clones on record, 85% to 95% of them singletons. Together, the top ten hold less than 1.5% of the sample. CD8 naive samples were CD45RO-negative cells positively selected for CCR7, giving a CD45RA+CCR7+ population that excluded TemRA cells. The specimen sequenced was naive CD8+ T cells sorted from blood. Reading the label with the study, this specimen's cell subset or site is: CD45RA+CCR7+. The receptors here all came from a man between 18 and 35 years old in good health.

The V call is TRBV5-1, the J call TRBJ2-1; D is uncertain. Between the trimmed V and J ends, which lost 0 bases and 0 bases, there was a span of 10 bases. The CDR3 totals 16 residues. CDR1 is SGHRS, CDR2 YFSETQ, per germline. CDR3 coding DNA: TGCGCCAGCAGCTTGGGGGTCCTTAGCTCCTACAATGAGCAGTTCTTC. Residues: CASSLGVLSSYNEQFF.

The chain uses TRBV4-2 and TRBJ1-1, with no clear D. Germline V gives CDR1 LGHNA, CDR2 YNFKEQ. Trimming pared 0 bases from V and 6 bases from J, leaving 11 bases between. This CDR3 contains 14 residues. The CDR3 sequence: CASSQEEGVAEAFF. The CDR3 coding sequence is TGTGCCAGCAGCCAAGAAGAGGGAGTGGCTGAAGCTTTCTTT.

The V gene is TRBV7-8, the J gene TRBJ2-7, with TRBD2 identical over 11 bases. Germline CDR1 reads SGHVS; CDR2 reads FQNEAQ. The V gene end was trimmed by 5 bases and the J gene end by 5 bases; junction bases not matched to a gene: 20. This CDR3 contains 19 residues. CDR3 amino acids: CASSLALVTSGDAGNEQYF. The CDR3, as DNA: TGTGCCAGCAGCCTGGCCCTCGTGACTAGCGGGGATGCTGGTAACGAGCAGTACTTC.

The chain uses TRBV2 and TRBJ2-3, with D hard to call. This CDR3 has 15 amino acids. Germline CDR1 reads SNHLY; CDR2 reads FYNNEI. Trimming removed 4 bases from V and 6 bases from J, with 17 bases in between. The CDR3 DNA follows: TGTGCCAGCAGTGGTGATGGCTATATGTCGGATACGCAGTATTTT. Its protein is CASSGDGYMSDTQYF.

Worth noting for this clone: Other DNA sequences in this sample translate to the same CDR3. CDR3 amino acids: CASSDTGELFF. CDR3 bases: TGTGCCAGCAGTGATACCGGGGAGCTGTTTTTT. V and J are TRBV9 and TRBJ2-2; D is ambiguous. The germline V gene encodes CDR1 SGDLS and CDR2 YYNGEE. The CDR3 loop spans 11 amino acids. Trimming took off 5 bases at V and 5 bases at J, with 4 bases between the two ends.

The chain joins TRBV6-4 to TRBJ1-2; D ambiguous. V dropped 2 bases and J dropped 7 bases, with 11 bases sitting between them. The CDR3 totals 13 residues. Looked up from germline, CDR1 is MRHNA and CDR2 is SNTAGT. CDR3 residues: CASSDTAVGGYTF. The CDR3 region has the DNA TGTGCCAGCAGTGACACGGCAGTGGGTGGCTACACCTTC.

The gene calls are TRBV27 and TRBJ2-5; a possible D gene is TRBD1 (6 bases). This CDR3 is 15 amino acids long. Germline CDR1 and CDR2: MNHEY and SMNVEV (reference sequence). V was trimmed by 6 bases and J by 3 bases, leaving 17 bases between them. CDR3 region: CASSVYMDSKETQYF. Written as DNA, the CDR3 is TGTGCCAGCAGCGTATATATGGACAGTAAAGAGACCCAGTACTTC.

The DNA of the CDR3 is TGTGCCAGCAGCTTCCCGGGACAGGGGAACACTGAAGCTTTCTTT. It translates to CASSFPGQGNTEAFF. The rearrangement links TRBV11-2 to TRBJ1-1; 9 bases line up with TRBD1. CDR1 SGHAT and CDR2 FQNNGV come from the germline V gene. V gave up 3 bases and J gave up 1 base; unmatched junction bases: 3. This CDR3 comprises 15 residues.

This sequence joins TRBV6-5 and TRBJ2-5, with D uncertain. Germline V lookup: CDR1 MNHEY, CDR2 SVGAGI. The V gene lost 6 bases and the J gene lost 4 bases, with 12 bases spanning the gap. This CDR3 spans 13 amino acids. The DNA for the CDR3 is TGTGCCAGCAGCCGCCGTATGGCAGAGACCCAGTACTTC. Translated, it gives CASSRRMAETQYF.

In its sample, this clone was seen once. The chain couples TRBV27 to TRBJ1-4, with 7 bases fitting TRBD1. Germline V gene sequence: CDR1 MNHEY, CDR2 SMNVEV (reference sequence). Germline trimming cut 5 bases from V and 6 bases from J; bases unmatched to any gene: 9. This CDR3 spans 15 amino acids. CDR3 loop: CASSPGGQRDEKLFF. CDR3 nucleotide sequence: TGTGCCAGCAGTCCTGGGGGACAGAGGGATGAAAAACTGTTTTTT. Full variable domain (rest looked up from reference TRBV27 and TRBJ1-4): EAQVTQNPRYLITVTGKKLTVTCSQNMNHEYMSWYRQDPGLGLRQIYYSMNVEVTDKGDVPEGYKVSRKEKRNFPLILESPSPNQTSLYFCASSPGGQRDEKLFFGSGTQLSVL.

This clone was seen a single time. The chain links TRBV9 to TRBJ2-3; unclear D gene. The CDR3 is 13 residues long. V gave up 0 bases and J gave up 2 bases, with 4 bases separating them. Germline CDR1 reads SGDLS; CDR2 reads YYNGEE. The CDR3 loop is CASSVVITDTQYF. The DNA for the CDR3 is TGTGCCAGCAGCGTAGTCATCACAGATACGCAGTATTTT.

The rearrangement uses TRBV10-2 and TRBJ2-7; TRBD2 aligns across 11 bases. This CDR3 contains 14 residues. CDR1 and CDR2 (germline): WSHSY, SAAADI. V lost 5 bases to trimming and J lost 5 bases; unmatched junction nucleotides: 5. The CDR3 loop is CASSTSGGIDEQYF. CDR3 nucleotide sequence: TGCGCCAGCAGTACTAGCGGGGGTATTGACGAGCAGTACTTC.

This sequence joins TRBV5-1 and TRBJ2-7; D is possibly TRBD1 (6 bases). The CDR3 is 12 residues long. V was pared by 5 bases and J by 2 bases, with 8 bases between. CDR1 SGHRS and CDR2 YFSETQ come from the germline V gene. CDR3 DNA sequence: TGCGCCAGCAGTGACAGGCCCTACGAGCAGTACTTC. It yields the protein CASSDRPYEQYF.

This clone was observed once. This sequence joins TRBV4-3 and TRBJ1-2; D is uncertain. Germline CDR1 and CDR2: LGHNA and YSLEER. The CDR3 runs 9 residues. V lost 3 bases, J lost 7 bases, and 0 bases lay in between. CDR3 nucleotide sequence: TGCGCCAGCAGCCATGGCTACACCTTC. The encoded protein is CASSHGYTF.

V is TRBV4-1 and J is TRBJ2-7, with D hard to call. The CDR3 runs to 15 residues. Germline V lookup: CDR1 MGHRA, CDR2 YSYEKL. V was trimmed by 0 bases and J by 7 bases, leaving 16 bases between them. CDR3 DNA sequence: TGCGCCAGCAGCCAAGATCCTTTACGGTTTAGTGAGCAGTACTTC. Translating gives CASSQDPLRFSEQYF.

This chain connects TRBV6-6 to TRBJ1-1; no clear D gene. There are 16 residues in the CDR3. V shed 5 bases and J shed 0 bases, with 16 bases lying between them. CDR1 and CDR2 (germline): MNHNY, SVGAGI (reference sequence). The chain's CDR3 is CASSGESGRMNTEAFF. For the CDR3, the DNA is TGTGCCAGCAGTGGGGAAAGTGGTCGGATGAACACTGAAGCTTTCTTT.

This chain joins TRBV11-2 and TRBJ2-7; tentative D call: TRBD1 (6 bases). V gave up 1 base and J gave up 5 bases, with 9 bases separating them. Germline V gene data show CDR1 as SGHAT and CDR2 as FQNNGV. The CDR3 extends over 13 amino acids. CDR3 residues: CASSLGGTNEQYF. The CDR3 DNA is TGTGCCAGCAGCTTAGGGGGGACAAACGAGCAGTACTTC.

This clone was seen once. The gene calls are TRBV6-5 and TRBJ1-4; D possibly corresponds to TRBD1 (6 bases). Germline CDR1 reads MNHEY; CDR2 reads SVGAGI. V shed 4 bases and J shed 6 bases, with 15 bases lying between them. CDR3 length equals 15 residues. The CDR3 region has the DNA TGTGCCAGCAGTTCTCGTTTGGGACAATATGAAAAACTGTTTTTT. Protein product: CASSSRLGQYEKLFF.

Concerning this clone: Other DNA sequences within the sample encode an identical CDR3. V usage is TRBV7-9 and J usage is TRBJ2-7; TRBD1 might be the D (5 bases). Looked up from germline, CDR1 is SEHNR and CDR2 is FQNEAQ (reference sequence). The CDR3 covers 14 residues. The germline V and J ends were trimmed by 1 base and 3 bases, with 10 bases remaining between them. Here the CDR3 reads CASSLVPGLYEQYF. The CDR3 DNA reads TGTGCCAGCAGCTTAGTTCCAGGGCTCTACGAGCAGTACTTC.

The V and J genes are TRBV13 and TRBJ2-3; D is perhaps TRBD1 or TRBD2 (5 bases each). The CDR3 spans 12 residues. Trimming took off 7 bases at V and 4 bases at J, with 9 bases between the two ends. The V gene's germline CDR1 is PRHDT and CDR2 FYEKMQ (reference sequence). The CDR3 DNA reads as TGTGCCAGCACCTTGGGGGCAGATACGCAGTATTTT. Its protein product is CASTLGADTQYF.

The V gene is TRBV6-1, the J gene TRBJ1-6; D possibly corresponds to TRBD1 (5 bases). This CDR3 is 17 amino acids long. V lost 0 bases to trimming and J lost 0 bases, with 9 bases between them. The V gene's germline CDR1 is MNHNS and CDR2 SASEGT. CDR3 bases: TGTGCCAGCAGTGAAGCCCCAGGGTTCTCCTATAATTCACCCCTCCACTTT. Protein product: CASSEAPGFSYNSPLHF.

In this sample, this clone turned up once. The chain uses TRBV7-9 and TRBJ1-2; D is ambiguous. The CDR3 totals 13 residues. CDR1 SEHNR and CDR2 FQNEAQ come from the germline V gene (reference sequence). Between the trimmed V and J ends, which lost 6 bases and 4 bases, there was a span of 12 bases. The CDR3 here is CASSTGQSYGYTF. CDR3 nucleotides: TGTGCCAGCAGTACGGGCCAAAGCTATGGCTACACCTTC.

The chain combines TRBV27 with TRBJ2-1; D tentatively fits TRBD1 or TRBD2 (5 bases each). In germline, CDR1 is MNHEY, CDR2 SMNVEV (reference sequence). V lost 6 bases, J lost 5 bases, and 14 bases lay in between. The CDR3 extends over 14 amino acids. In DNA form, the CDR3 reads TGTGCCAGCAGGCCCGGGACGGCGAACAATGAGCAGTTCTTC. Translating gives CASRPGTANNEQFF.

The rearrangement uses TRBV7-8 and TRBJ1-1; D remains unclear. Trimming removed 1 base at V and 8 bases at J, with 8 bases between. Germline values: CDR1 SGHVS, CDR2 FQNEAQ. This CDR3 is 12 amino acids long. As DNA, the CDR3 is TGTGCCAGCAGCTTAGGAGATGGGGAAGCTTTCTTT. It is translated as CASSLGDGEAFF.

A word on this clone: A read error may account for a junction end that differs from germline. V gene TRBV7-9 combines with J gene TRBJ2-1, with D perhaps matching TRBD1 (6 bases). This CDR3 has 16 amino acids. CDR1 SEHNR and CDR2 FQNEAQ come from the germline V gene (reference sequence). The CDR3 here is CASSQMTGVGYNGQFF. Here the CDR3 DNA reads TGTGCCAGCAGCCAAATGACAGGAGTAGGTTACAATGGGCAGTTCTTC.

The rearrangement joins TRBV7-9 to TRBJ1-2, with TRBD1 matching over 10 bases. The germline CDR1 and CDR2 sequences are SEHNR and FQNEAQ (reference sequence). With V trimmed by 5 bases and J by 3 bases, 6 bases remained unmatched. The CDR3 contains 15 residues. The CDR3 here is CASSPEGQGYYGYTF. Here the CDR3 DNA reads TGTGCCAGCAGCCCAGAGGGACAGGGGTACTATGGCTACACCTTC.

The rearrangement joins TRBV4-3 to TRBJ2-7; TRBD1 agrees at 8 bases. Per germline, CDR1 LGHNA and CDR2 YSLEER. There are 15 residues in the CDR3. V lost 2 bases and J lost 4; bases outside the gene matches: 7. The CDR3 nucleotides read TGCGCCAGCAGCCAAAATCAGGGGGCGGGTTACGAGCAGTACTTC. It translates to CASSQNQGAGYEQYF.